Listed below are T cell receptor beta chains from one sample, sequenced in a study of shared clonotypes between healthy human individuals. Profiling relied on immunoSEQ multiplex PCR, and the TCRdb table lists in-frame clones only, not all of them. The sample holds approximately 1.9 million clones, about 93% seen once. Sequencing was done on a sample of naive CD8+ T cells from PBMCs. Receptors were obtained from a man in his late teens or twenties in good health. Some clones in this sample may be carry-over from other donors' samples. Both conserved end residues are part of each CDR3. The D gene is left open where the match is weak. Some rows mark clone size as missing; the rest say once, few, many or name a class of expanded clone.

v_call,d_call,clone_size,j_call,cdr3_nt,cdr3_aa
TRBV4-1,NA,NA,TRBJ2-7,TGCGCCAGCAGCCAATGGCGGGCCTACGAGCAGTACTTC,CASSQWRAYEQYF
TRBV4-2,NA,NA,TRBJ1-1,TGTGCCAGCAGCCATCCTTTTGGGGCGGTGGCTGAAGCTTTCTTT,CASSHPFGAVAEAFF
TRBV27,TRBD2,NA,TRBJ2-7,TGTGCCAGCAGTCCCCTAGAGCGGGGATCCTACGAGCAGTACTTC,CASSPLERGSYEQYF
TRBV6-1,NA,NA,TRBJ2-7,TGTGCCAGCTGGGGCGGGCTCCGGGAGTACTTC,CASWGGLREYF
TRBV14,NA,NA,TRBJ1-1,TGTGCCAGCAGCCCCCGGGACCTCCGTGCCACTGAAGCTTTCTTT,CASSPRDLRATEAFF
TRBV7-2,TRBD2,NA,TRBJ2-2,TGTGCCAGTTGGGGGGAGGGCTACACCGGGGAGCTGTTTTTT,CASWGEGYTGELFF
TRBV27,NA,few,TRBJ2-1,TGTGCCAGCAGTTTAGAAGGGTACAATGAGCAGTTCTTC,CASSLEGYNEQFF
TRBV4-3,TRBD2,NA,TRBJ2-2,TGCGCCAGCAGCCAAGTGGGCCGGACTAGCGGGGTCGGGGAGCTGTTTTTT,CASSQVGRTSGVGELFF
TRBV7-9,NA,NA,TRBJ2-7,TGTGCCAGCAGCTTCGGCCTGTACGAGCAGTACTTC,CASSFGLYEQYF
TRBV7-3,TRBD2,NA,TRBJ2-7,TGTGCCAGCAGCCCAGGACTAGATCGAGGCGAGCAGTACTTC,CASSPGLDRGEQYF
TRBV5-4,TRBD1,NA,TRBJ2-7,TGTGCCAGCAGCGCTGACAGGGGGAGATCCTACGAGCAGTACTTC,CASSADRGRSYEQYF
TRBV7-9,TRBD2,NA,TRBJ2-7,TGTGCCACCCGACCTACGGCGGGAGGGTGGTACGAGCAGTACTTC,CATRPTAGGWYEQYF
TRBV27,TRBD2,NA,TRBJ2-1,TGTGCCAGCAGTTTTTCCGGGAGGGCCGCCTACAATGAGCAGTTCTTC,CASSFSGRAAYNEQFF
TRBV27,TRBD2,NA,TRBJ2-7,TGTGCCAGCAGTTTACTGGGGACTAGCGGGAAGGGCTACGAGCAGTACTTC,CASSLLGTSGKGYEQYF
TRBV7-9,NA,NA,TRBJ2-1,TGTGCCAGCAGCTTACCAAAGCTAGCGAGGAATGAGCAGTTCTTC,CASSLPKLARNEQFF
TRBV27,TRBD1,once,TRBJ2-7,TGTGCCAGCAGTTTCGACAGGGGGGCCTACGAGCAGTACTTC,CASSFDRGAYEQYF
TRBV28,NA,NA,TRBJ2-5,TGTGCCAGCAGTTTACAGGGCTGGGAGACCCAGTACTTC,CASSLQGWETQYF
TRBV5-6,TRBD1,NA,TRBJ1-5,TGTGCCAGCAGCGGGGGGACAGGAGGTCAGCCCCAGCATTTT,CASSGGTGGQPQHF
TRBV9,TRBD2,NA,TRBJ2-5,TGTGCCAGCAGCGTAGTAGCGGGAGTGCGGGAGACCCAGTACTTC,CASSVVAGVRETQYF
TRBV28,NA,NA,TRBJ2-2,TGTGCCAGCAGCAGCGTTTCCTTTACCAGGGAGCTGTTTTTT,CASSSVSFTRELFF
TRBV28,NA,once,TRBJ2-7,TGTGCCAGCAGTTCTACATACATCAGCGGGCCCTCCTACGAGCAGTACTTC,CASSSTYISGPSYEQYF
TRBV15,NA,once,TRBJ1-1,TGTGCCACCAGCAGAGCGTCGGGAAACTTTATGAACACTGAAGCTTTCTTT,CATSRASGNFMNTEAFF
TRBV21-1,NA,NA,TRBJ2-1,TGTGCCAGCAGCCAGTTACTAGCGGGATTCAGTGAGCAGTTCTTC,CASSQLLAGFSEQFF
TRBV9,NA,once,TRBJ2-1,TGTGCCAGCACCCCCCGGTGGAACTACAATGAGCAGTTCTTC,CASTPRWNYNEQFF
TRBV7-3,TRBD2,NA,TRBJ2-5,TGTGCCAGCAGCTCCAGAGCGGGAGTGGTGGAGACCCAGTACTTC,CASSSRAGVVETQYF
TRBV11-2,NA,NA,TRBJ2-7,TGTGCCAGCAGCTTGACAGAGATAACCCTCTACGAGCAGTACTTC,CASSLTEITLYEQYF
TRBV7-2,TRBD2,NA,TRBJ2-5,TGTGCCAGCAGCTTAGAAGTGGCAGCGGGATGGGAGACCCAGTACTTC,CASSLEVAAGWETQYF
TRBV19,NA,NA,TRBJ2-7,TGTGCCAGTAGCGTGACAGACTTAAGCTCCTACGAGCAGTACTTC,CASSVTDLSSYEQYF
TRBV4-3,TRBD2,NA,TRBJ2-1,TGCGCCAGCAGCCAACAGGCTAGCGGTTTCTTTGAGCAGTTCTTC,CASSQQASGFFEQFF
TRBV7-3,NA,few,TRBJ1-1,TGTGCCAGCAGCTTAGCAGAGAACACTGAAGCTTTCTTT,CASSLAENTEAFF
TRBV28,NA,NA,TRBJ2-5,TGTGCCAGCAGTTGGCAAGAGACCCAGTACTTC,CASSWQETQYF
TRBV4-1,NA,NA,TRBJ2-3,TGCGCCAGCAGCCAGATAGGTCCGGGGAACACAGATACGCAGTATTTT,CASSQIGPGNTDTQYF
TRBV6-1,NA,NA,TRBJ1-3,TGTGCCAGCACCGGAGGACAACTCTCTGGAAACACCATATATTTT,CASTGGQLSGNTIYF
TRBV10-1,NA,NA,TRBJ1-2,TGCGCCAGCAAATATGGGGGGCAAGGCTACACCTTC,CASKYGGQGYTF
TRBV5-4,NA,NA,TRBJ1-2,TGTGCCAGCAGCCCCCGTGGTATGTTGTATGGCTACACCTTC,CASSPRGMLYGYTF
TRBV28,NA,once,TRBJ1-1,TGTGCCAGCATCCCCAGTCAGGGTACGGGTATGAACACTGAAGCTTTCTTT,CASIPSQGTGMNTEAFF
TRBV27,TRBD1,NA,TRBJ1-3,TGTGCCAGCAGTCCCCGGACAGGGGCTGGAAACACCATATATTTT,CASSPRTGAGNTIYF
TRBV27,NA,NA,TRBJ1-2,TGTGCCAGCAGTTTTGGCACTTCCTATGGCTACACCTTC,CASSFGTSYGYTF
TRBV29-1,NA,once,TRBJ1-1,TGCAGCGTTGAGTTGCCGACAGTTAACACTGAAGCTTTCTTT,CSVELPTVNTEAFF
TRBV5-4,NA,NA,TRBJ1-3,TGTGCCAGCGGTCTAAACTCTGGAAACACCATATATTTT,CASGLNSGNTIYF
TRBV4-1,NA,NA,TRBJ2-2,TGCGCCAGCAGCCAAGTTCGCATTTTGGGGTCCGGGGAGCTGTTTTTT,CASSQVRILGSGELFF
TRBV28,TRBD1,NA,TRBJ2-2,TGTGCCAGCAGTACCTACAGGGGCGCGAACACCGGGGAGCTGTTTTTT,CASSTYRGANTGELFF
TRBV9,NA,few,TRBJ1-4,TGTGCCAGCAGTAATTCAGGCGCAACTAATGAAAAACTGTTTTTT,CASSNSGATNEKLFF
TRBV2,NA,NA,TRBJ2-7,TGTGCCAGCAGTGAGACCGGTAACCCTAACTACGAGCAGTACTTC,CASSETGNPNYEQYF
TRBV27,TRBD2,NA,TRBJ2-3,TGTGCGACTAGCGGGAACACAGATACGCAGTATTTT,CATSGNTDTQYF
TRBV25-1,NA,NA,TRBJ2-7,TGTGCCAGCAGTGAATATGTCGGGTACGAGCAGTACTTC,CASSEYVGYEQYF